The rows below give T cell receptor beta chains drawn from one sample of a study of T cells in Graves' hyperthyroidism and ophthalmopathy. TCRdb fed the multiplex PCR reads into MiXCR, producing one record per CDR3 protein. In the table there are about 600,000 distinct CDR3 sequences, around 16% of which are singletons. The sample taken for sequencing was blood. The receptors were sampled from a woman aged 40-49 years with Graves' ophthalmopathy. Both conserved end residues are part of each CDR3. D genes are given only for firm matches. Clone size is shown for a subset of rows, as once, few, many or a class of expanded clone.

d_gene,v_gene,abundance,j_gene,CDR3nt,CDR3aa
TRBD1,TRBV5-5,few,TRBJ1-6,TGTGCCAGCAGCCTCCGGACAGGGGGTCTTTCACCCCTCCACTTT,CASSLRTGGLSPLHF
NA,TRBV12-3/TRBV12-4,NA,TRBJ2-2,TGTGCCAGCAGTTTACCTCACGGGGAGCTGTTTTTT,CASSLPHGELFF
TRBD1,TRBV5-4,many,TRBJ2-7,TGTGCCAGCAGCGCTGACAGGGGGCTGGACGAGCAGTACTTC,CASSADRGLDEQYF
NA,TRBV3-1,NA,TRBJ2-7,TGTGCCAGCAGCCTGGACGGGTTCGAGCAGTACTTC,CASSLDGFEQYF
NA,TRBV7-3,few,TRBJ2-3,TGTGCCAGCAGCACCGGACGCCCAGATACGCAGTATTTT,CASSTGRPDTQYF
NA,TRBV19,NA,TRBJ2-2,TGTGCCAGTACTCGCCCGGACACCGGGGAGCTGTTTTTT,CASTRPDTGELFF
TRBD2,TRBV7-2,many,TRBJ2-3,TGTGCCAGCAGCTCCACATGGGGGACTAGCGGGGAGAGCACAGATACGCAGTATTTT,CASSSTWGTSGESTDTQYF
NA,TRBV7-2,NA,TRBJ1-2,TGTGCCAGCAGCTTTGGACAGCTCTATGGCTACACCTTC,CASSFGQLYGYTF
NA,TRBV19,NA,TRBJ1-1,TGTGCCAGTAGTATAACCTCGGCAGAAGCTTTCTTT,CASSITSAEAFF
NA,TRBV2,many,TRBJ1-1,TGTGCCAGCAGTGAAGGAAAAACCATGAACACTGAAGCTTTCTTT,CASSEGKTMNTEAFF
TRBD1,TRBV7-9,few,TRBJ1-1,TGTGCCAGCAGCCCAAGGACAGGCAGCTCTGAAGCTTTCTTT,CASSPRTGSSEAFF